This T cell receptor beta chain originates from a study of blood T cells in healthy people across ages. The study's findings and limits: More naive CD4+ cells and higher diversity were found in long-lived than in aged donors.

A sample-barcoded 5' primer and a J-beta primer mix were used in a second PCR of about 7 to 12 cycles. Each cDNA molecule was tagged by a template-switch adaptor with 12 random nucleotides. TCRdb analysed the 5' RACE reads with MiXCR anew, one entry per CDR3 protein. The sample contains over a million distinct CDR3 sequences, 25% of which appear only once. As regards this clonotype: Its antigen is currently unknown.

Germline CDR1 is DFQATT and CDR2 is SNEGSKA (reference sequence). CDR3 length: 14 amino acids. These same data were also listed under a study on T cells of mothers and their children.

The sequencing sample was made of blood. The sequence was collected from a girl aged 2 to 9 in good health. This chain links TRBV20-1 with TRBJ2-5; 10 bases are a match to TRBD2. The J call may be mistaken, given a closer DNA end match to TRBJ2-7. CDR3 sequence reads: CSATSGPEGPEQYF. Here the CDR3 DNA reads TGCAGTGCGACTAGCGGGCCCGAGGGACCCGAGCAGTACTTC.